The 26 T cell receptor beta chains in this list originate from one sample, sequenced in a study of regulatory T cells in long-lasting Graves disease (dated by TCRdb to about 2021). Library preparation used multiplex PCR. The listed sequencing device is Illumina HiSeq 4000. iRepertoire HTBI primers and Arm-PCR amplification of CDR3 regions were used to construct TCR beta libraries. The raw public reads went through TCRdb reprocessing: fastp at Q25, MiXCR clone calling, in-frame beta chains kept. Records with the same CDR3 protein are collapsed into one entry carrying the most frequent genes and DNA. For this sample there are about 460,000 distinct CDR3 sequences; less than 25% appear just once. In total, the top ten clones hold over 10% of the sample. Reading the label with the study, this specimen's time point is: persistent/refractory GD, antithyroid drugs over 5 years with positive TRAb. For both TCR sequencing and RNA sequencing, RNA was extracted from PBMCs in TRIzol.

The starting material was peripheral blood mononuclear cells (PBMCs), obtained when the disease was refractory, from a patient treated with antithyroid drugs. These receptor sequences come from a female donor with Graves disease.

This clonotype was found many times. J is TRBJ1-5 and V is TRBV19; tentative D call: TRBD1 (5 bases). V was cut by 8 bases and J by 4 bases, with 15 bases left in between. The germline V gene encodes CDR1 LNHDA and CDR2 SQIVND (reference sequence). The CDR3 sequence is 14 residues long. The DNA of the CDR3 is TGTGCCAGTGGGGGAGGGCAGGAAAATCAGCCCCAGCATTTT. Protein: CASGGGQENQPQHF.

The CDR3 DNA is TGTGCCAGCAGCTCGAGGGGGCTCGAGCAGTACTTC. This gives the protein CASSSRGLEQYF. This chain connects TRBV28 to TRBJ2-7; 7 bases agree with TRBD1. This CDR3 has 12 amino acids. In germline, CDR1 is MDHEN, CDR2 SYDVKM. J gave up 6 bases and V 6 bases, and 5 bases lay outside the gene matches.

This clonotype has ten or more counts. The rearrangement joins TRBV12-3 or TRBV12-4 to TRBJ2-5; D is uncertain. Trimming removed 5 bases from V and 5 bases from J, with 15 bases in between. This CDR3 region has 14 residues. CDR3 sequence: CASSLDPGGETQYF. The CDR3 DNA is TGTGCCAGCAGTCTGGACCCTGGTGGGGAGACCCAGTACTTC.

With regard to this clonotype: A single base separates this from a much larger clone, so it may be a read error. V and J are TRBV7-2 and TRBJ1-6; D remains unclear. With 1 base removed from V and 6 bases from J, the gap between germline ends came to 10 bases. The CDR3 runs to 15 residues. CDR1 and CDR2 (germline): SGHTA, FQGNSA. The CDR3 is CASSLGRAPNSPLHF. In DNA, the CDR3 is TGTGCCAGCAGCTTAGGCCGAGCCCCTAATTCACCCCTCCACTTT.

This clonotype was counted ten times or more. The rearrangement links TRBV5-8 to TRBJ1-4, with a possible D match to TRBD1 (6 bases). In germline, CDR1 is SGHTS, CDR2 YDEGEE. Trimming took off 4 bases at V and 3 bases at J, with 13 bases between the two ends. The CDR3 is 15 residues long. The DNA for the CDR3 is TGTGCCAGCAGCGATTACAGGGTAGCTAATGAAAAACTGTTTTTT. Its protein is CASSDYRVANEKLFF.

This clonotype appeared once. V usage is TRBV13 and J usage is TRBJ2-5; D possibly uses TRBD1 or TRBD2 (6 bases each). The better agreement between TRBJ2-1 and the DNA end casts doubt on the J call. Germline assignment: CDR1 PRHDT and CDR2 FYEKMQ (reference sequence). CDR3 length: 17 residues. This CDR3 reads CASSSTGDTYSYNEQFF. Here the CDR3 DNA reads TGTGCCAGCAGCTCAACGGGGGACACATACTCCTACAATGAGCAGTTCTTC.

This clonotype was seen more than once but under ten times. This chain joins TRBV29-1 and TRBJ2-7, with D maybe TRBD1 (5 bases). CDR1 is SQVTM, CDR2 ANQGSEA, per germline. V lost 5 bases and J 2 bases, leaving 16 bases between the germline ends. The CDR3 is made up of 14 amino acids. CDR3 sequence: CSVTPTDSPYEQYF. The CDR3 DNA reads as TGCAGCGTTACCCCTACCGACAGCCCCTACGAGCAGTACTTC.

Of note for this clonotype: At one boundary the junction diverges from the germline segment, which might be a read error. This chain uses TRBV28 with TRBJ2-2, with 7 bases aligning to TRBD1. The V gene's germline CDR1 is MDHEN and CDR2 SYDVKM. The CDR3 is 16 residues long. CDR3 DNA: TGTGCCAGCAGTTTATCGACAGGGAAGTCACCCGGGGAGCTGGTTTTT. This encodes CASSLSTGKSPGELVF. Combining the CDR3 with reference TRBV28 and TRBJ2-2 gives the whole variable domain DVKVTQSSRYLVKRTGEKVFLECVQDMDHENMFWYRQDPGLGLRLIYFSYDVKMKEKGDIPEGYSVSREKKERFSLILESASTNQTSMYLCASSLSTGKSPGELVFGEGSRLTVL.

This chain connects TRBV12-3 or TRBV12-4 to TRBJ1-3; 7 bases agree with TRBD1. The CDR3 has 19 residues. V was clipped by 4 bases and J by 0 bases; unmatched bases: 15. Written as DNA, the CDR3 is TGTGCCAGCAGTTCCGACAGGGCCACCTCCATTTTCTCTGGAAACACCATATATTTT. Protein: CASSSDRATSIFSGNTIYF.

The V and J genes are TRBV5-5 and TRBJ2-7; D is undetermined. V dropped 1 base and J dropped 0 bases, with 11 bases sitting between them. Per germline, CDR1 SGHKS and CDR2 YYEKEE (reference sequence). This CDR3 has 15 amino acids. CDR3 nucleotide sequence: TGTGCCAGCAGCTTGCGTGCTTCGGACTCCTACGAGCAGTACTTC. Translating gives CASSLRASDSYEQYF.

This rearrangement joins TRBV30 to TRBJ1-6; D gene uncertain. The CDR3 extends over 14 amino acids. V was pared by 4 bases and J by 6 bases, with 13 bases between. Germline-derived CDR1 and CDR2 are GTSNPN and SVGIG (reference sequence). The CDR3 loop is CAWKRFPSNSPLHF. CDR3 sequence (DNA): TGTGCCTGGAAGAGGTTTCCTTCTAATTCACCCCTCCACTTT.

Written as DNA, the CDR3 is TGTGCCAGCGCGGCCCTCTCCTACAATGAGCAGTTCTTC. As protein: CASAALSYNEQFF. This chain connects TRBV6-1 to TRBJ2-1; D gene uncertain. With 8 bases removed from V and 0 bases from J, the gap between germline ends came to 8 bases. Per the germline V gene, CDR1 is MNHNS and CDR2 is SASEGT. The CDR3 is 13 residues long.

The chain uses TRBV7-2 and TRBJ2-2; tentative D call: TRBD2 (6 bases). This CDR3 has 15 residues. V was cut by 8 bases and J by 0 bases, with 13 bases left in between. CDR1 is SGHTA and CDR2 is FQGNSA in the germline V gene. This chain's CDR3 is CASGPGVANTGELFF. The CDR3 DNA reads TGTGCCAGCGGCCCGGGGGTGGCGAACACCGGGGAGCTGTTTTTT. The full variable domain, with the rest looked up from reference TRBV7-2 and TRBJ2-2, is GAGVSQSPSNKVTEKGKDVELRCDPISGHTALYWYRQSLGQGLEFLIYFQGNSAPDKSGLPSDRFSAERTGGSVSTLTIQRTQQEDSAVYLCASGPGVANTGELFFGEGSRLTVL.

This chain uses TRBV6-1 with TRBJ1-6; the D gene is possibly TRBD1 (5 bases). V was clipped by 5 bases and J by 8 bases, with 16 bases between them. The CDR3 is made up of 15 amino acids. Germline V CDR1 and CDR2: MNHNS, SASEGT. This chain's CDR3 is CASSSGARFDSPLHF. The CDR3 DNA sequence: TGTGCCAGCAGTAGCGGGGCCCGCTTCGATTCACCCCTCCACTTT.

This clonotype has only a few counts. The chain joins TRBV3-1 to TRBJ2-7; TRBD2 matches 7 bases. V shed 6 bases and J 2 bases; nucleotides not matched to a gene: 4. The V gene's germline CDR1 is LGHDT and CDR2 YNNKEL (reference sequence). This CDR3 region has 13 residues. CDR3: CASRTAGAYEQYF. The CDR3 DNA reads TGTGCCAGCAGGACCGCGGGGGCCTACGAGCAGTACTTC.

This clonotype has a count of ten or more. V and J are TRBV2 and TRBJ1-5; 7 positions match TRBD1. Looked up from germline, CDR1 is SNHLY and CDR2 is FYNNEI. This CDR3 spans 16 amino acids. V was pared by 6 bases and J by 3 bases, with 11 bases of the junction left unmatched. CDR3 residues: CASRPGQAPYNQPQHF. DNA of the CDR3: TGTGCCAGCAGGCCCGGACAGGCGCCCTACAATCAGCCCCAGCATTTT.

This clonotype came up a few times. The chain combines TRBV12-3 or TRBV12-4 with TRBJ2-2; D is unresolved. The CDR3 length is 18 residues. The V end was cut by 3 bases, the J end by 3 bases, with 20 bases between. CDR3 DNA sequence: TGTGCCAGCAGTTTCCCCATCCCGCAAGGGTGGGACACCGGGGAGCTGTTTTTT. It translates to CASSFPIPQGWDTGELFF.

This clonotype was observed a few times. This rearrangement joins TRBV7-2 to TRBJ1-6, with 8 positions matching TRBD1. This CDR3 spans 15 amino acids. Germline assignment: CDR1 SGHTA and CDR2 FQGNSA. V shed 2 bases, J shed 9 bases, and the junction held 6 bases outside the gene matches. The CDR3 loop is CASSLRQGAGSPLHF. CDR3 nucleotide sequence: TGTGCCAGCAGCTTAAGGCAGGGGGCAGGTTCACCCCTCCACTTT.

The genes are TRBV7-6 and TRBJ1-1; D not resolved. This CDR3 is built from 16 residues. In germline, CDR1 is SGHVS, CDR2 FNYEAQ. V lost 5 bases and J lost 0, with 16 bases in between. In DNA, the CDR3 is TGTGCCAGCAGCCTCGGACGGCCTCCGATGAACACTGAAGCTTTCTTT. This encodes CASSLGRPPMNTEAFF.

J is TRBJ1-2 and V is TRBV5-1, with D unclear. Germline CDR1 is SGHRS and CDR2 is YFSETQ. The V gene lost 0 bases and the J gene lost 9 bases, with 15 bases spanning the gap. The CDR3 is made up of 14 amino acids. CDR3 nucleotide sequence: TGCGCCAGCAGCTTGGAGTGGGAGCGCATGAGCTACACCTTC. Translated, it gives CASSLEWERMSYTF.

V and J are TRBV9 and TRBJ1-4; 8 bases align to TRBD1. The V and J ends lost 4 bases and 7 bases, in that order; junction bases with no gene match: 9. Germline V gene data show CDR1 as SGDLS and CDR2 as YYNGEE. The CDR3 extends over 15 amino acids. The CDR3 here is CASSRRTGHGEKLFF. CDR3 bases: TGTGCCAGCAGCAGGCGGACAGGGCACGGTGAAAAACTGTTTTTT.

This clonotype showed up just a few times. The chain couples TRBV5-1 to TRBJ1-4; no reliable D call. The CDR3 runs to 12 residues. Trimming removed 5 bases from V and 5 bases from J, with 7 bases in between. CDR1 is SGHRS and CDR2 is YFSETQ in the germline V gene. The CDR3 spells CASRRENEKLFF. Written as DNA, the CDR3 is TGCGCCAGCAGGAGAGAGAATGAAAAACTGTTTTTT.

There are a few counts of this clonotype. This chain uses TRBV6-2 or TRBV6-3 with TRBJ2-7; weak D call: TRBD1 (5 bases). With 6 bases removed from V and 0 bases from J, the gap between germline ends came to 9 bases. The CDR3 consists of 13 residues. The germline CDR1 and CDR2 sequences are MNHEY and SVGEGT. CDR3 coding DNA: TGTGCCAGCAGGGACAAAAGCTCCTACGAGCAGTACTTC. This translates into CASRDKSSYEQYF.

Regarding this clonotype: Just one base apart from a much larger clone, this may be a read error. The chain uses TRBV11-2 and TRBJ2-7; no clear D gene. The germline CDR1 and CDR2 sequences are SGHAT and FQNNGV. The CDR3 is 16 amino acids. The CDR3 loop reads CASSLESSPPFYEQCF. CDR3 coding DNA: TGTGCCAGCAGCTTAGAAAGTAGTCCCCCTTTCTACGAGCAGTGCTTC.

This clonotype occurred a few times. CDR3: CASSQVMGTNEKLFF. In nucleotides, the CDR3 is TGTGCCAGCAGCCAAGTAATGGGGACTAATGAAAAACTGTTTTTT. V and J are TRBV4-2 and TRBJ1-4, with unresolved D. This CDR3 comprises 15 residues. V lost 1 base, J lost 2 bases, and 8 bases lay in between. The germline V gene has CDR1 LGHNA and CDR2 YNFKEQ.

CDR3 nucleotide sequence: TGTGCCAGTAGGCCCGTTAGCGGGGGCTATCAGCCCCAGCATTTT. Its protein product is CASRPVSGGYQPQHF. V is TRBV19 and J is TRBJ1-5, with D maybe TRBD1 (6 bases). The V end lost 6 bases, the J end lost 5 bases, and 17 bases lay between the germline ends. This CDR3 is 15 amino acids long. Germline CDR1 is LNHDA and CDR2 is SQIVND (reference sequence).